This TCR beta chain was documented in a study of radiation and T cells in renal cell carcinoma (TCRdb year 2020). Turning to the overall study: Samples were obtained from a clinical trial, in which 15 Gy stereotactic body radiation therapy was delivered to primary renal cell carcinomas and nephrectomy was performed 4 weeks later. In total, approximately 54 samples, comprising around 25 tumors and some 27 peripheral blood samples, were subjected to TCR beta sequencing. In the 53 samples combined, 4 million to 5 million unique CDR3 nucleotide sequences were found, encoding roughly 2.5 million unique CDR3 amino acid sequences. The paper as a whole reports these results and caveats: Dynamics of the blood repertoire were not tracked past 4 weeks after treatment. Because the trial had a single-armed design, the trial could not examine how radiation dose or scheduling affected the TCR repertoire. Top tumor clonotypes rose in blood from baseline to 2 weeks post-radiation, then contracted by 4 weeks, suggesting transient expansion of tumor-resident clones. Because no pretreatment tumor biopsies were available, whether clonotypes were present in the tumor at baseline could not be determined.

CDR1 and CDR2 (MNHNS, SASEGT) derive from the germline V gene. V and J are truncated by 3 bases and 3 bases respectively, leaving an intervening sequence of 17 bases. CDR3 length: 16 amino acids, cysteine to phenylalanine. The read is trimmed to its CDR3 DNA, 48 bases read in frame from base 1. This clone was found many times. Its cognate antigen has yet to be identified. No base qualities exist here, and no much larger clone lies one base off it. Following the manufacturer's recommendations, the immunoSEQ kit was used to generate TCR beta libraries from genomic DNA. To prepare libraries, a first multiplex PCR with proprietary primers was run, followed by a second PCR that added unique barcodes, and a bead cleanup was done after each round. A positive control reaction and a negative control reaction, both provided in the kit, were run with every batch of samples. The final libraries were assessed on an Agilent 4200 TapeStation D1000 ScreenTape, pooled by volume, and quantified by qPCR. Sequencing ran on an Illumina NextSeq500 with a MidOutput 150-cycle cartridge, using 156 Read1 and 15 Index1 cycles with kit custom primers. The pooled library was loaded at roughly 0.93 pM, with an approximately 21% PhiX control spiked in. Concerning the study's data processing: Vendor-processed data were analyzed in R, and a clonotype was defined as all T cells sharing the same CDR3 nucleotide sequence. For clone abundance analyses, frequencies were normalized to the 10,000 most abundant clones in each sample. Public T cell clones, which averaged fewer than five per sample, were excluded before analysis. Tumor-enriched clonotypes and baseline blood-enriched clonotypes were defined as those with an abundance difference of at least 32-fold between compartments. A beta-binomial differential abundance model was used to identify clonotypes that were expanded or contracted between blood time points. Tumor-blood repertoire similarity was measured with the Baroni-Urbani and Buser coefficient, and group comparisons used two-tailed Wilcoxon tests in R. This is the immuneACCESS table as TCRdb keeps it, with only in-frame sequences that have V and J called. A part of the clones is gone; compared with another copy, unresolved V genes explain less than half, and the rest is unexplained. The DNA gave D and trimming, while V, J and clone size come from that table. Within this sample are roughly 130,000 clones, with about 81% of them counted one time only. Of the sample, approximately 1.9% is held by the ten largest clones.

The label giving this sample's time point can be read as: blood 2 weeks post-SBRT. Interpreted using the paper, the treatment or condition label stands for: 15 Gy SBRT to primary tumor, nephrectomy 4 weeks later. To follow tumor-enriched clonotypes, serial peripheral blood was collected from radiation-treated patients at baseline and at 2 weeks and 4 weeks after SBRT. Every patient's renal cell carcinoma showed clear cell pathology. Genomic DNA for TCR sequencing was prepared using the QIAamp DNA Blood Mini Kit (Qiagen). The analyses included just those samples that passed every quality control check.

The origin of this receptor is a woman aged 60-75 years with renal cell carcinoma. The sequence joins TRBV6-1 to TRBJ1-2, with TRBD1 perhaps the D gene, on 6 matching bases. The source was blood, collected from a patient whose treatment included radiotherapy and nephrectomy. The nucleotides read TGTGCCAGCAGTGAGAATCAACAGGGCTGGTACTATGGCTACACCTTC. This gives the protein CASSENQQGWYYGYTF.